There are a few counts of the clone carrying this T cell receptor (beta chain). TCRdb reprocessed the 5' RACE reads via MiXCR and lists one record per CDR3 protein. The top ten clones hold 12% of a sample with 450,000 or so distinct CDR3 sequences, nearly 25% of them seen once. The data belong to a study of T-cell memory formation after mild COVID-19. The CDR3 loop spans 14 amino acids. Between the trimmed V and J ends, which lost 7 bases and 2 bases, there was a span of 15 bases. The germline V gene has CDR1 MNHEY and CDR2 SVGEGT. This TCR was recovered from an adult woman who had mild COVID-19 (a few samples of this study predate the infection). Cell type and time point are not known. The genes are TRBV6-2 or TRBV6-3 and TRBJ2-7, with TRBD2 as a possible D gene (5 bases). The sample consisted of PBMCs or a T cell subset sorted from them (not recorded which). This chain's CDR3 is CASTSGPGAYEQYF. CDR3 DNA sequence: TGTGCCAGCACCTCCGGACCCGGGGCCTACGAGCAGTACTTC.